The source of this T cell receptor beta chain is a study of T cell changes during pregnancy in multiple sclerosis. This CDR3 spans 11 amino acids. CDR1 and CDR2 from the germline V gene are LNHDA and SQIVND (reference sequence). V was pared by 5 bases and J by 4 bases, with 6 bases between. Profiled with immunoSEQ multiplex PCR; TCRdb holds only in-frame clones, not every one. Seen here are 8,000 or so clones, roughly 85% observed once, and the top ten hold about a tenth. The sequencing here drew on CD8+ T cells from peripheral blood mononuclear cells, taken in the first trimester of pregnancy. The rearrangement links TRBV19 to TRBJ2-7; D is unresolved. The source is a female donor in good health, enrolled as a control in a pregnancy study. The DNA of the CDR3 is TGTGCCAGTAGTGCCGGTTACGAGCAGTACTTC. Protein sequence: CASSAGYEQYF.